A single sample is the source of the 21 T cell receptor beta chains below, sequenced in a study of beta chain features in type 1 diabetes. Study conclusions and caveats: TCRB CDR3s were moderately but significantly shorter in Type 1 diabetes patients in all four CD4+ subsets.

No cognate antigen is known for these TCRs. Isolated RNA was reverse transcribed in full, so expressed TCRB transcripts were sequenced. Sequencing used immunoSEQ multiplex PCR; TCRdb keeps in-frame clones, though not all of them. In the table there are 150,000 to 200,000 clones, less than 9.5% of which are singletons. The sample consisted of central memory CD4+ T cells from blood. These TCRs come from a woman aged 40-49 years with type 1 diabetes.

The chain carries TRBV4-3 and TRBJ1-2, with D unresolved. The CDR3 has 15 residues. The germline gives CDR1 LGHNA, CDR2 YSLEER. V was cut by 3 bases and J by 4 bases, with 15 bases left in between. Written as DNA, the CDR3 is TGCGCCAGCAGCCAGTTCGCGGGAGACTTCTATGGCTACACCTTC. Protein product: CASSQFAGDFYGYTF.

Only a few counts were recorded for this clone. The chain carries TRBV2 and TRBJ1-1; the D gene is possibly TRBD1 (5 bases). With 4 bases removed from V and 6 bases from J, the gap between germline ends came to 9 bases. The CDR3 covers 12 residues. In germline, CDR1 is SNHLY, CDR2 FYNNEI. DNA of the CDR3: TGTGCCAGCAGTGGTAGGGGTCCTGAAGCTTTCTTT. Its translation: CASSGRGPEAFF.

The gene calls are TRBV9 and TRBJ2-1, with a possible D match to TRBD2 (6 bases). Germline V lookup: CDR1 SGDLS, CDR2 YYNGEE. Between the trimmed V and J ends, which lost 3 bases and 2 bases, there was a span of 12 bases. This CDR3 spans 15 amino acids. For the CDR3, the DNA is TGTGCCAGCAGCGCCGGACTAATCGCCTACAATGAGCAGTTCTTC. It yields the protein CASSAGLIAYNEQFF.

This clone was found a few times. This sequence joins TRBV28 and TRBJ2-7; 11 bases are a match to TRBD2. Losses at the gene ends were 2 bases for V and 5 bases for J; bases not matched to a gene: 5. CDR1 MDHEN and CDR2 SYDVKM come from the germline V gene. There are 15 residues in the CDR3. The CDR3 protein is CASSLIAGGPDEQYF. CDR3 in DNA: TGTGCCAGCAGTTTAATAGCGGGAGGGCCCGACGAGCAGTACTTC. Filled out from reference TRBV28 and TRBJ2-7, the complete variable domain reads DVKVTQSSRYLVKRTGEKVFLECVQDMDHENMFWYRQDPGLGLRLIYFSYDVKMKEKGDIPEGYSVSREKKERFSLILESASTNQTSMYLCASSLIAGGPDEQYFGPGTRLTVT.

The chain carries TRBV7-2 and TRBJ1-1; D is unresolved. CDR3 length: 13 amino acids. Germline V CDR1 and CDR2: SGHTA, FQGNSA. Trimming left V 5 bases short and J 2 bases short, with 9 bases between. The CDR3 DNA reads TGTGCCAGCAGCCGGACTTTTAACACTGAAGCTTTCTTT. This sequence encodes CASSRTFNTEAFF. The complete variable domain, with remaining parts taken from reference TRBV7-2 and TRBJ1-1, reads GAGVSQSPSNKVTEKGKDVELRCDPISGHTALYWYRQSLGQGLEFLIYFQGNSAPDKSGLPSDRFSAERTGGSVSTLTIQRTQQEDSAVYLCASSRTFNTEAFFGQGTRLTVV.

In this sample, this clone turned up a few times. J is TRBJ2-7 and V is TRBV18; 11 bases match TRBD2. After removal of 3 bases from V and 5 bases from J, the junction contained 3 bases not matched to a gene. Germline values: CDR1 KGHSH, CDR2 LQKENI. The CDR3 runs to 14 residues. The CDR3 is CASSPKLAGDEQYF. CDR3 coding DNA: TGTGCCAGCTCACCGAAACTAGCGGGAGACGAGCAGTACTTC.

The genes are TRBV4-1 and TRBJ2-7; 7 bases are a match to TRBD2. Germline V gives CDR1 MGHRA, CDR2 YSYEKL. The CDR3 sequence is 17 residues long. The J segment lost 3 bases and the V segment lost 1 base, leaving 12 bases of the junction unmatched. The CDR3 nucleotides are TGCGCCAGCAGCCAAGGGCCTTCTCTAGCGGACCTCTACGAGCAGTACTTC. This codes for CASSQGPSLADLYEQYF.

This clone has just a few counts. The J gene is TRBJ2-2, the V gene TRBV30; tentatively, D is TRBD2 (6 bases). Between the trimmed V and J ends, which lost 3 bases and 8 bases, there was a span of 22 bases. The CDR3 has 16 residues. CDR1 and CDR2 from the germline V gene are GTSNPN and SVGIG (reference sequence). The DNA of the CDR3 is TGTGCCTGGAGCGAACCCTCGGGATCCCGGGGGGGGGAGCTGTTTTTT. Translated, it gives CAWSEPSGSRGGELFF.

This clone was seen a handful of times. The V gene is TRBV30, the J gene TRBJ2-2; D might be TRBD2 (6 bases). This CDR3 comprises 16 residues. The germline gives CDR1 GTSNPN, CDR2 SVGIG (reference sequence). Trimming pared 1 base from V and 4 bases from J, leaving 16 bases between. The CDR3 loop is CAWSAALSGTTGELFF. As DNA, the CDR3 is TGTGCCTGGAGTGCCGCCCTTAGCGGAACCACCGGGGAGCTGTTTTTT. Together with reference TRBV30 and TRBJ2-2, the CDR3 gives the full variable domain: SQTIHQWPATLVQPVGSPLSLECTVEGTSNPNLYWYRQAAGRGLQLLFYSVGIGQISSEVPQNLSASRPQDRQFILSSKKLLLSDSGFYLCAWSAALSGTTGELFFGEGSRLTVL.

In its sample, this clone was seen a few times. The chain couples TRBV28 to TRBJ1-4; a weak D match, TRBD1 (5 bases). This CDR3 region has 16 residues. Germline-derived CDR1 and CDR2 are MDHEN and SYDVKM. Deletions cut 3 bases from V and 5 bases from J, with 16 bases between. CDR3 in amino acids: CASSFQGGGSNEKLFF. The DNA for the CDR3 is TGTGCCAGCAGTTTCCAGGGAGGAGGATCCAATGAAAAACTGTTTTTT. Full variable domain (rest looked up from reference TRBV28 and TRBJ1-4): DVKVTQSSRYLVKRTGEKVFLECVQDMDHENMFWYRQDPGLGLRLIYFSYDVKMKEKGDIPEGYSVSREKKERFSLILESASTNQTSMYLCASSFQGGGSNEKLFFGSGTQLSVL.

This clone was detected a few times. The gene calls are TRBV9 and TRBJ2-7; TRBD2 agrees at 13 bases. The CDR3 has 17 amino acids. The junction had 3 bases not matched to a gene; V was cut back by 0 bases and J by 0 bases. Germline V gene data show CDR1 as SGDLS and CDR2 as YYNGEE. The CDR3: CASSVGTSGSSSYEQYF. CDR3 nucleotide sequence: TGTGCCAGCAGCGTAGGGACTAGCGGGAGTAGCTCCTACGAGCAGTACTTC.

This clone was seen a handful of times. CDR3 protein: CASSLGGGRNYNEQFF. CDR3 nucleotide sequence: TGCGCCAGCAGCTTGGGCGGGGGGCGGAACTACAATGAGCAGTTCTTC. The chain uses TRBV5-1 and TRBJ2-1; 8 bases are shared with TRBD2. After removal of 0 bases from V and 3 bases from J, the junction contained 5 bases not matched to a gene. This CDR3 has 16 amino acids. Germline loops: CDR1 SGHRS, CDR2 YFSETQ. Combining the CDR3 with reference TRBV5-1 and TRBJ2-1 gives the whole variable domain KAGVTQTPRYLIKTRGQQVTLSCSPISGHRSVSWYQQTPGQGLQFLFEYFSETQRNKGNFPGRFSGRQFSNSRSEMNVSTLELGDSALYLCASSLGGGRNYNEQFFGPGTRLTVL.

This chain links TRBV28 with TRBJ2-7; 10 positions match TRBD1. With 6 bases clipped from V and 2 bases from J, the junction kept 4 bases outside the gene matches. Per the germline V gene, CDR1 is MDHEN and CDR2 is SYDVKM. The CDR3 covers 14 residues. The CDR3 bases are TGTGCCAGCAGCTTGACAGGGGGCCCCTACGAGCAGTACTTC. Protein: CASSLTGGPYEQYF.

This clone occurred a few times. The chain is built from TRBV30 and TRBJ2-5, with D possibly matching TRBD2 (5 bases). V lost 0 bases and J lost 2, with 10 bases in between. The CDR3 consists of 14 residues. Germline V gives CDR1 GTSNPN, CDR2 SVGIG (reference sequence). DNA for the CDR3: TGTGCCTGGAGTGTAAGCAGCGGACAAGAGACCCAGTACTTC. Amino acids: CAWSVSSGQETQYF.

The CDR3: CASSFRNTQYF. For the CDR3, the DNA is TGTGCCAGCAGCTTCAGGAATACGCAGTATTTT. The gene calls are TRBV7-2 and TRBJ2-3; D is unclear. CDR1 and CDR2 (germline): SGHTA, FQGNSA. With 3 bases removed from V and 7 bases from J, the gap between germline ends came to 5 bases. The CDR3 has 11 amino acids.

This clone has only a few counts. This chain joins TRBV4-2 and TRBJ1-4, with 7 bases matching TRBD1. Germline trimming cut 9 bases from V and 4 bases from J; bases unmatched to any gene: 5. Germline values: CDR1 LGHNA, CDR2 YNFKEQ. The CDR3 is 13 amino acids. The CDR3 loop is CASGQAINEKLFF. The CDR3 coding sequence is TGTGCCAGTGGACAGGCGATTAATGAAAAACTGTTTTTT.

This clone appeared a few times. This chain links TRBV7-9 with TRBJ1-6; D is ambiguous. Germline CDR1 reads SEHNR; CDR2 reads FQNEAQ (reference sequence). V was clipped by 7 bases and J by 5 bases, with 9 bases between them. The CDR3 runs to 13 residues. The chain's CDR3 is CASTEDNNSPLHF. CDR3 bases: TGTGCCAGCACGGAGGATAATAATTCACCCCTCCACTTT.

This clone showed up just a few times. The rearrangement joins TRBV18 to TRBJ1-2; TRBD1 might be the D (5 bases). CDR1 is KGHSH, CDR2 LQKENI, per germline. Trimming removed 3 bases from V and 4 bases from J, with 12 bases in between. The CDR3 contains 14 residues. The CDR3 nucleotides are TGTGCCAGCTCACCCGGCAGGGATAGCTATGGCTACACCTTC. Its protein product is CASSPGRDSYGYTF. Drawing the rest from reference TRBV18 and TRBJ1-2, the complete variable domain is NAGVMQNPRHLVRRRGQEARLRCSPMKGHSHVYWYRQLPEEGLKFMVYLQKENIIDESGMPKERFSAEFPKEGPSILRIQQVVRGDSAAYFCASSPGRDSYGYTFGSGTRLTVV.

In this sample, this clone turned up a few times. The V call is TRBV28, the J call TRBJ1-2; D may be TRBD1 (5 bases). Germline V gene data show CDR1 as MDHEN and CDR2 as SYDVKM. The CDR3 extends over 14 amino acids. V lost 3 bases and J 4 bases, leaving 12 bases between the germline ends. DNA of the CDR3: TGTGCCAGCAGTTTGCGCAGGGAATTCTATGGCTACACCTTC. Translation gives CASSLRREFYGYTF.

V usage is TRBV7-2 and J usage is TRBJ2-7; 9 bases are shared with TRBD1. Germline CDR1 reads SGHTA; CDR2 reads FQGNSA. The CDR3 runs to 13 residues. V was pared by 5 bases and J by 12 bases, with 11 bases of the junction left unmatched. In DNA form, the CDR3 reads TGTGCCAGCAGCCCGTTGGGACAGGGCTCGGGGTACTTC. Its translation: CASSPLGQGSGYF.

This clone was found a few times. For the CDR3, the DNA is TGTGCCAGCAGGGAAAGGCGGGACGCAGACTACGAGCAGTACTTC. Amino acid sequence: CASRERRDADYEQYF. The rearrangement joins TRBV5-4 to TRBJ2-7; tentatively, D is TRBD2 (6 bases). The CDR3 loop spans 15 amino acids. The germline CDR1 and CDR2 sequences are SGHNT and YYREEE (reference sequence). Trimming shortened V by 5 bases and J by 3 bases, and 18 bases separated the two germline ends.